The clone carrying this TCR beta chain was counted between two and nine times. Its antigen is currently unknown. Pregnant or lactating patients were excluded, as were those with uncontrolled infection or other autoimmune disease. The data belong to a study of T cells in Graves' hyperthyroidism and ophthalmopathy. Across the whole study: Peripheral blood sampling occurred at initial diagnosis, before any treatment.

RNA transcripts yielded amplified TCR beta CDR3 regions. The HTBI primer set served for first-round RT-PCR of the TCR CDR3. TCRdb reanalysed the multiplex PCR reads using MiXCR and keeps one entry per CDR3 protein. The table has approximately 400,000 distinct CDR3 sequences, about 14% seen once. V was cut by 6 bases and J by 6 bases, with 12 bases left in between. The CDR3 spans 13 residues. The study, taken as a whole, reports: The majority of expanded thyroid clonotypes above 0.001 also appeared in blood.

What was sequenced was blood. The chain carries TRBV12-3 or TRBV12-4 and TRBJ1-5; tentatively, D is TRBD1 (5 bases). The origin of this receptor is an older woman with Graves' hyperthyroidism. Here the CDR3 DNA reads TGTGCCAGCAGGAAGCAGGGAGGTCAGCCCCAGCATTTT. Translation gives CASRKQGGQPQHF.